This T cell receptor (beta chain) is from a study of neurological immune-mediated disorders. Trimming shortened V by 5 bases and J by 4 bases, and 11 bases separated the two germline ends. CDR3 length: 14 residues. Per the germline V gene, CDR1 is SEHNR and CDR2 is FQNEAQ (reference sequence). 5'RACE with 10-nucleotide random UMIs produced the cDNA. From 15-18 subjects, over 160 million TCR-beta sequences were obtained in each sequencing run. TCRdb reprocessed the 5' RACE reads with MiXCR, giving one entry per CDR3 protein. The sample lists 65,000 to 80,000 distinct CDR3 sequences, 17% occurring once. This clonotype has ten or more counts. Unsorted libraries were generated from 2 million PBMCs held at -80 degrees C.

This sequence originates from a woman in her forties in good health. Sequences were obtained from PBMCs. The V call is TRBV7-9, the J call TRBJ1-4; TRBD1 is a possible D gene (5 bases). Here the CDR3 reads CASSQGVLNEKLFF. CDR3 DNA sequence: TGTGCCAGCAGCCAAGGGGTCCTTAATGAAAAACTGTTTTTT.